These 16 T cell receptor beta chains originate from one sample sequenced in a study of T cell repertoires in cytomegalovirus infection (dated by TCRdb to between 2019 and 2020). This sample was sequenced with an Illumina HiSeq 1500. Using fastp trimming at Q25 and MiXCR clonotype assembly, TCRdb reanalyzed the public sequencing data and kept in-frame beta chains. One record per CDR3 amino acid sequence lists the most common genes and DNA. Within this sample are about 350,000 distinct CDR3 sequences, with around a third of them counted one time only. The top ten constitute approximately 12% of the sample. The treatment or condition label of this sample denotes: in vitro stimulation with specific CMV peptide epitopes to enrich CMV-specific T cells. Antigens of these TCRs are unknown. Sequences were derived from cultured PBMCs, sampled from culture after CMV antigen stimulation. These receptors came from a human donor in good health (CMV status not recorded). Some clones in this sample may be carry-over from other donors' samples.

This chain uses TRBV10-3 with TRBJ2-1; the match to TRBD2 covers 9 bases. There are 17 residues in the CDR3. With V trimmed by 7 bases and J by 1 base, 11 bases remained unmatched. Germline CDR1 is ENHRY and CDR2 is SYGVKD. CDR3 residues: CAINSGVSGRSYNEQFF. For the CDR3, the DNA is TGTGCCATCAATTCAGGGGTAAGCGGGAGGTCCTACAATGAGCAGTTCTTC.

The chain has TRBV10-3 and TRBJ2-3, with 12 positions matching TRBD2. CDR3 length equals 16 residues. V was pared by 3 bases and J by 8 bases, with 9 bases of the junction left unmatched. Looked up from germline, CDR1 is ENHRY and CDR2 is SYGVKD. CDR3 nucleotides: TGTGCCATCAGTGAAGTACTAGCGGGAGGAACTGGTACGCAGTATTTT. This gives the protein CAISEVLAGGTGTQYF.

J is TRBJ2-2 and V is TRBV10-1; 8 positions match TRBD1. This CDR3 has 13 amino acids. Germline loops: CDR1 WNHNN, CDR2 SYGVQD (reference sequence). V lost 7 bases and J lost 10; bases outside the gene matches: 8. CDR3 bases: TGCGCCAGCAACCCAGGGGGCAGCGAGGAGCTGTTTTTT. It specifies CASNPGGSEELFF.

This clonotype was observed a few times. This chain connects TRBV7-2 to TRBJ2-5, with 11 bases identical to TRBD2. Trimming cost V 8 bases and J 5 bases; bases outside gene matches: 13. CDR1 is SGHTA and CDR2 is FQGNSA in the germline V gene. The CDR3 has 16 residues. CDR3 region: CASHEEVAGGPETQYF. The CDR3 DNA sequence: TGTGCCAGCCACGAGGAGGTAGCGGGAGGGCCCGAGACCCAGTACTTC.

This clonotype has more than one count but fewer than ten. V usage is TRBV7-2 and J usage is TRBJ1-6, with D possibly TRBD1 on 5 matching bases. Trimming stripped 5 bases from V and 5 bases from J, with 13 bases between. Germline V gene data show CDR1 as SGHTA and CDR2 as FQGNSA. The CDR3 has 15 amino acids. The CDR3 DNA sequence: TGTGCCAGCAGCCTTAGACAGATTCATAATTCACCCCTCCACTTT. Translation: CASSLRQIHNSPLHF.

Concerning this clonotype: This could be a read error, since a much larger clone is one nucleotide away. The V call is TRBV11-2, the J call TRBJ2-3, with 8 bases that match TRBD2. The CDR3 runs 14 residues. Germline V gene sequence: CDR1 SGHAT, CDR2 FQNNGV. V lost 4 bases and J lost 2; bases outside the gene matches: 2. For the CDR3, the DNA is TGTGCCAGCAGCTGGACTAGCTACACAGATACGCAGTATTTT. Protein product: CASSWTSYTDTQYF.

The V call is TRBV7-9, the J call TRBJ1-4; weak D call: TRBD1 (5 bases). Germline V gene lookup returns CDR1 SEHNR and CDR2 FQNEAQ (reference sequence). Trimming took 5 bases from V and 7 from J, leaving 17 bases between them. The CDR3 sequence is 15 residues long. The CDR3 loop is CASSRSDGTFEKLFF. CDR3 DNA sequence: TGTGCCAGCAGCCGGAGTGACGGGACTTTTGAAAAACTGTTTTTT.

V usage is TRBV19 and J usage is TRBJ1-5; TRBD1 matches 9 bases. V shed 4 bases, J shed 6 bases, and the junction held 1 base outside the gene matches. Germline values: CDR1 LNHDA, CDR2 SQIVND (reference sequence). The CDR3 runs 13 residues. The CDR3 here is CASSRDRVQPQHF. In DNA form, the CDR3 reads TGTGCCAGTAGTAGGGACAGGGTTCAGCCCCAGCATTTT.

This clonotype was recorded a few times. The gene calls are TRBV4-1 and TRBJ1-4; the D gene is possibly TRBD1 (5 bases). Germline V CDR1 and CDR2: MGHRA, YSYEKL. The CDR3 consists of 15 residues. Between the trimmed V and J ends, which lost 3 bases and 8 bases, there was a span of 16 bases. CDR3 region: CASSHPGRAWEKLFF. DNA of the CDR3: TGCGCCAGCAGCCATCCAGGGAGGGCTTGGGAAAAACTGTTTTTT.

The genes are TRBV20-1 and TRBJ1-4; 7 bases line up with TRBD1. The CDR3 contains 14 residues. The germline CDR1 and CDR2 sequences are DFQATT and SNEGSKA (reference sequence). Trimming cost V 5 bases and J 8 bases; bases outside gene matches: 11. The CDR3 nucleotides read TGCAGTGCTCCCGACAGGGCGCAGGGAGAAAAACTGTTTTTT. Translating gives CSAPDRAQGEKLFF.

This clonotype was detected only a few times. V usage is TRBV7-2 and J usage is TRBJ2-5; weak D call: TRBD2 (6 bases). Trimming removed 5 bases from V and 7 bases from J, with 23 bases in between. Germline V gives CDR1 SGHTA, CDR2 FQGNSA. The CDR3 has 16 residues. The CDR3 region is CASSTRLLGGVGTQYF. CDR3 coding DNA: TGTGCCAGCAGCACACGACTTCTAGGAGGGGTGGGGACCCAGTACTTC.

This clonotype was seen more than once but under ten times. The CDR3 sequence is CASSLIEEDTQYF. The DNA of the CDR3 is TGTGCCAGCAGCCTCATCGAAGAAGATACGCAGTATTTT. The chain carries TRBV7-3 and TRBJ2-3; the D is unclear. From germline, CDR1 is SGHTA and CDR2 FQGTGA. This CDR3 contains 13 residues. The V end lost 5 bases, the J end lost 5 bases, and 11 bases lay between the germline ends.

The genes are TRBV15 and TRBJ2-1, with a possible D match to TRBD2 (6 bases). The V gene's germline CDR1 is LNHNV and CDR2 YYDKDF (reference sequence). CDR3 length: 17 amino acids. Trimming removed 0 bases at V and 9 bases at J, with 21 bases between. This CDR3 is CATSRDVPGALTGEQFF. In DNA, the CDR3 is TGTGCCACCAGCAGAGATGTACCGGGAGCCCTAACGGGTGAGCAGTTCTTC.

The chain couples TRBV10-3 to TRBJ2-4; TRBD1 aligns across 10 bases. The CDR3 sequence is 13 residues long. With V trimmed by 8 bases and J by 8 bases, 6 bases remained unmatched. The germline V gene encodes CDR1 ENHRY and CDR2 SYGVKD. CDR3: CAIRRDRGDIQYF. The CDR3 DNA follows: TGTGCCATCCGCCGGGACAGGGGAGACATTCAGTACTTC.

The V call is TRBV29-1, the J call TRBJ2-3; no reliable D call. The V gene lost 1 base and the J gene lost 5 bases, with 10 bases spanning the gap. The germline V gene has CDR1 SQVTM and CDR2 ANQGSEA. The CDR3 totals 13 residues. CDR3 bases: TGCAGCGTTGAAGTAGGAAAAAGAGATACGCAGTATTTT. It codes for CSVEVGKRDTQYF.

This clonotype was recorded many times. The chain has TRBV7-2 and TRBJ2-2, with D possibly TRBD2 on 5 matching bases. The CDR3 contains 15 residues. The germline V gene encodes CDR1 SGHTA and CDR2 FQGNSA. Trimming took off 5 bases at V and 0 bases at J, with 10 bases between the two ends. The DNA for the CDR3 is TGTGCCAGCAGCCCCAGGACTGCGAACACCGGGGAGCTGTTTTTT. Protein: CASSPRTANTGELFF.